This T cell receptor (beta chain) derives from a study of blood T cell repertoires in COVID-19. Overall study: COVID-19 samples collected from the United States, Italy and Spain covered acute and convalescent phases. The cDNA or gDNA used as material had been derived from T cells, B-cell-depleted T cells, or PBMCs.

From germline, CDR1 is MNHEY and CDR2 SVGAGI. The CDR3 extends over 14 amino acids. Unmatched junction bases numbered 7, after V lost 5 bases and J lost 3 bases. Assay: immunoSEQ multiplex PCR; the TCRdb copy retains only in-frame clones and omits some. The sample has approximately 170,000 clones, approximately 81% seen once; the top ten hold more than 12%. Material for sequencing was peripheral blood. The clonotype was recovered from a woman in her 70s with COVID-19, enrolled during active disease. V and J are TRBV6-5 and TRBJ2-7; 7 bases match TRBD1. CDR3 DNA sequence: TGTGCCAGCAGTCTGCGGAGACAGGGCTACGAGCAGTACTTC. This translates into CASSLRRQGYEQYF.